The 27 T cell receptor beta chains given below trace back to one sample, sequenced in a study of cytomegalovirus exposure and HLA in healthy donors. Use of 60 Vbeta and 13 Jbeta primers characterized the PCR. Data came from immunoSEQ multiplex PCR; TCRdb stores just in-frame clones and leaves some out. The data show some 130,000 clones, and the top ten clones hold around 1.5%. Sequences were obtained from PBMCs. The source of these receptors is a woman aged 40 to 50 in good health and CMV-seronegative.

V and J are TRBV18 and TRBJ2-2; 7 positions agree with TRBD1. CDR1 is KGHSH and CDR2 is LQKENI in the germline V gene. The CDR3 runs 15 residues. The V and J ends lost 3 bases and 4 bases, in that order; junction bases with no gene match: 5. CDR3 in DNA: TGTGCCAGCTCACCTCTTCGGGACAGCACCGGGGAGCTGTTTTTT. Translation: CASSPLRDSTGELFF.

This sequence joins TRBV7-3 and TRBJ1-1; maybe TRBD1 (5 bases). Trimming shortened V by 5 bases and J by 0 bases, and 10 bases separated the two germline ends. Germline V lookup: CDR1 SGHTA, CDR2 FQGTGA. The CDR3 loop spans 14 amino acids. CDR3 sequence reads: CASSIQGMNTEAFF. The CDR3, as DNA: TGTGCCAGCAGCATTCAGGGTATGAACACTGAAGCTTTCTTT.

This clone shows up as medium-sized by frequency. J is TRBJ1-1 and V is TRBV15, with TRBD1 identical over 8 bases. Trimming cost V 3 bases and J 4 bases; bases outside gene matches: 4. CDR3 length: 14 residues. Germline CDR1 LNHNV, CDR2 YYDKDF (reference sequence). The CDR3 nucleotides read TGTGCCACCAGCAGGGACAGGGAGGTCACTGAAGCTTTCTTT. This translates into CATSRDREVTEAFF.

This sequence joins TRBV11-2 and TRBJ2-5; 11 bases fit TRBD2. Losses at the gene ends were 3 bases for V and 12 bases for J; bases not matched to a gene: 12. Germline CDR1 SGHAT, CDR2 FQNNGV. There are 15 residues in the CDR3. The CDR3 region has the DNA TGTGCCAGCAGCTTTCTACTAGCGGGGGCCCGGAAGAAGTACTTC. As protein: CASSFLLAGARKKYF.

V usage is TRBV11-2 and J usage is TRBJ1-5; weak D call: TRBD1 (6 bases). Per germline, CDR1 SGHAT and CDR2 FQNNGV. The CDR3 is made up of 16 amino acids. Trimming left V 6 bases short and J 5 bases short, with 20 bases between. This chain's CDR3 is CASSSRPGAAHQPQHF. The CDR3 bases are TGTGCCAGCAGTTCTCGGCCAGGGGCAGCCCATCAGCCCCAGCATTTT.

The chain combines TRBV2 with TRBJ1-4, with unresolved D. Trimming took off 4 bases at V and 4 bases at J, with 13 bases between the two ends. There are 15 residues in the CDR3. The V gene's germline CDR1 is SNHLY and CDR2 FYNNEI. The CDR3 bases are TGTGCCAGCAGTGGAGGAGGGCCAGATAATGAAAAACTGTTTTTT. This sequence encodes CASSGGGPDNEKLFF.

Comments on this clone: Its ends do not fully match the called genes, so a read error is possible. The chain's CDR3 is CASSPGLAVQETQYF. The CDR3 DNA sequence: TGTGCTAGCAGCCCGGGACTAGCCGTACAAGAGACCCAGTACTTC. The chain joins TRBV7-7 to TRBJ2-5, with TRBD2 matching 9 bases. There are 15 residues in the CDR3. Germline V gene data show CDR1 as SSHAT and CDR2 as FNYEAQ (reference sequence).

The V and J genes are TRBV19 and TRBJ1-6; D remains unclear. Germline V gene lookup returns CDR1 LNHDA and CDR2 SQIVND (reference sequence). With 6 bases removed from V and 10 bases from J, the gap between germline ends came to 10 bases. The CDR3 consists of 12 residues. The CDR3 bases are TGTGCCAGTAGAAACGTACGGTCACCCCTCCACTTT. Amino acids: CASRNVRSPLHF.

The V call is TRBV28, the J call TRBJ1-4; possible D gene TRBD1, 5 bases. The CDR3 spans 17 residues. From germline, CDR1 is MDHEN and CDR2 SYDVKM. Trimming left V 2 bases short and J 0 bases short, with 13 bases between. In DNA form, the CDR3 reads TGTGCCAGCAGTTTAGTGGGGCTTGGGGCAACTAATGAAAAACTGTTTTTT. Its protein is CASSLVGLGATNEKLFF.

The chain couples TRBV28 to TRBJ2-2, with D hard to call. This CDR3 comprises 14 residues. Trimming cost V 8 bases and J 4 bases, with 14 bases left between them. In germline, CDR1 is MDHEN, CDR2 SYDVKM. The CDR3 DNA sequence: TGTGCCAGCCGTAGAGATACCGCCACCGGGGAGCTGTTTTTT. Protein: CASRRDTATGELFF.

V usage is TRBV5-8 and J usage is TRBJ2-5; no clear D. Germline-derived CDR1 and CDR2 are SGHTS and YDEGEE. V was cut by 0 bases and J by 5 bases, with 14 bases left in between. This CDR3 contains 15 residues. This CDR3 is CASSLAPTSGETQYF. CDR3 bases: TGTGCCAGCAGCTTGGCGCCGACAAGTGGGGAGACCCAGTACTTC.

This chain joins TRBV9 and TRBJ2-2; D may be TRBD1 (6 bases). The CDR3 consists of 17 residues. V was shortened by 1 base and J by 3 bases, with 16 bases between the two germline ends. The germline V gene has CDR1 SGDLS and CDR2 YYNGEE. CDR3 bases: TGTGCCAGCAGCGTACGGTCAGGGGTACTCGACACCGGGGAGCTGTTTTTT. The encoded protein is CASSVRSGVLDTGELFF.

The gene calls are TRBV15 and TRBJ2-3; a weak D match, TRBD2 (6 bases). From germline, CDR1 is LNHNV and CDR2 YYDKDF (reference sequence). Trimming removed 1 base from V and 0 bases from J, with 20 bases in between. This CDR3 has 19 residues. CDR3 in DNA: TGTGCCACCAGCAGAGGGGTTTGGGGCCGGGGGTCTAGCACAGATACGCAGTATTTT. Protein product: CATSRGVWGRGSSTDTQYF.

This chain connects TRBV7-2 to TRBJ2-3; D is possibly TRBD1 (5 bases). In germline, CDR1 is SGHTA, CDR2 FQGNSA. The CDR3 length is 17 residues. Trimming shortened V by 1 base and J by 2 bases, and 16 bases separated the two germline ends. In nucleotides, the CDR3 is TGTGCCAGCAGCTTAGTATTTAGTGCAGGGATCACAGATACGCAGTATTTT. Translated: CASSLVFSAGITDTQYF.

The gene calls are TRBV4-3 and TRBJ1-4; unclear D gene. The V end was cut by 4 bases, the J end by 10 bases, with 13 bases between. Germline lookup yields CDR1 LGHNA and CDR2 YSLEER. The CDR3 is 13 residues long. CDR3 sequence: CASSRPDGVKLFF. CDR3 nucleotide sequence: TGCGCCAGCAGCCGACCCGACGGGGTAAAACTGTTTTTT.

The chain combines TRBV7-8 with TRBJ2-5, with 7 bases matching TRBD2. V shed 5 bases and J 5 bases; nucleotides not matched to a gene: 11. There are 15 residues in the CDR3. Looked up from germline, CDR1 is SGHVS and CDR2 is FQNEAQ. CDR3 in amino acids: CASSPRRLAPETQYF. CDR3 bases: TGTGCCAGCAGCCCCCGTCGACTAGCACCTGAGACCCAGTACTTC. The full variable domain, rest sourced from reference TRBV7-8 and TRBJ2-5, is GAGVSQSPRYKVAKRGQDVALRCDPISGHVSLFWYQQALGQGPEFLTYFQNEAQLDKSGLPSDRFFAERPEGSVSTLKIQRTQQEDSAVYLCASSPRRLAPETQYFGPGTRLLVL.

This chain uses TRBV25-1 with TRBJ1-1; 11 bases fit TRBD1. Germline V gene data show CDR1 as MGHDK and CDR2 as SYGVNS. Trimming cost V 3 bases and J 4 bases; bases outside gene matches: 4. CDR3 length: 15 amino acids. The CDR3 protein is CASSDLGTGGTEAFF. In DNA form, the CDR3 reads TGTGCCAGCAGTGACCTCGGGACAGGGGGCACTGAAGCTTTCTTT.

The chain recombines TRBV7-2 with TRBJ1-2; D unclear. Looked up from germline, CDR1 is SGHTA and CDR2 is FQGNSA. V dropped 5 bases and J dropped 6 bases, with 16 bases sitting between them. There are 14 residues in the CDR3. CDR3: CASSLNAGSDGYTF. In DNA, the CDR3 is TGTGCCAGCAGCCTAAACGCGGGTTCTGATGGCTACACCTTC.

The rearrangement uses TRBV7-8 and TRBJ1-1; D ambiguous. The V end lost 5 bases, the J end lost 2 bases, and 9 bases lay between the germline ends. CDR1 is SGHVS and CDR2 is FQNEAQ in the germline V gene. This CDR3 comprises 13 residues. CDR3 in amino acids: CASSPLVNTEAFF. CDR3 sequence (DNA): TGTGCCAGCAGCCCCCTTGTAAACACTGAAGCTTTCTTT.

This chain joins TRBV7-6 and TRBJ1-2; 7 bases are a match to TRBD1. V trimming: 5 bases; J trimming: 4 bases; junction bases outside the gene matches: 7. The CDR3 runs 14 residues. Germline-derived CDR1 and CDR2 are SGHVS and FNYEAQ. The CDR3, as DNA: TGTGCCAGCAGCCCGCAGGGGGAAGGCTATGGCTACACCTTC. Translation gives CASSPQGEGYGYTF.

The chain carries TRBV7-9 and TRBJ2-2; D is possibly TRBD1 (6 bases). Germline CDR1 is SEHNR and CDR2 is FQNEAQ (reference sequence). V lost 5 bases, J lost 1 base, and 8 bases lay in between. This CDR3 is 14 amino acids long. The CDR3 region has the DNA TGTGCCAGCAGCCCGACAGGGAACACCGGGGAGCTGTTTTTT. Its translation: CASSPTGNTGELFF. The full variable domain, in which reference TRBV7-9 and TRBJ2-2 provide the parts outside the CDR3, is DTGVSQNPRHKITKRGQNVTFRCDPISEHNRLYWYRQTLGQGPEFLTYFQNEAQLEKSRLLSDRFSAERPKGSFSTLEIQRTEQGDSAMYLCASSPTGNTGELFFGEGSRLTVL.

This chain links TRBV29-1 with TRBJ1-3, with unresolved D. The germline V gene encodes CDR1 SQVTM and CDR2 ANQGSEA. V was shortened by 7 bases and J by 0 bases, with 16 bases between the two germline ends. This CDR3 contains 15 residues. The CDR3 is CSGSAWAPSGNTIYF. The CDR3 coding sequence is TGCAGCGGTTCGGCCTGGGCCCCCTCTGGAAACACCATATATTTT.

Of note for this clone: A read error may account for a junction end that differs from germline. The rearrangement links TRBV6-5 to TRBJ2-2; possibly TRBD1 for D (6 bases). The CDR3 spans 15 residues. Looked up from germline, CDR1 is MNHEY and CDR2 is SVGAGI. CDR3 nucleotides: TGTGCCAGCAGCCGACTAAGGGGGAACCCCGGGGAGCTGTTTTTT. Amino acid sequence: CASSRLRGNPGELFF.

The rearrangement joins TRBV5-5 to TRBJ1-2; 7 positions agree with TRBD1. Germline CDR1 and CDR2: SGHKS and YYEKEE (reference sequence). The CDR3 loop spans 15 amino acids. The V and J ends lost 4 bases and 4 bases, in that order; junction bases with no gene match: 10. The CDR3 nucleotides read TGTGCCAGCAGCGGCCCGGGACAGCTGGGCTATGGCTACACCTTC. Translation: CASSGPGQLGYGYTF.

The chain combines TRBV5-1 with TRBJ2-3; 7 nucleotides align to TRBD1. Germline CDR1 reads SGHRS; CDR2 reads YFSETQ. The junction had 8 bases not matched to a gene; V was cut back by 4 bases and J by 0 bases. The CDR3 extends over 16 amino acids. The CDR3 is CASSVTGSSSTDTQYF. The CDR3 DNA follows: TGCGCCAGCAGCGTGACAGGGTCCTCTAGCACAGATACGCAGTATTTT. The complete variable domain, with remaining parts taken from reference TRBV5-1 and TRBJ2-3, reads KAGVTQTPRYLIKTRGQQVTLSCSPISGHRSVSWYQQTPGQGLQFLFEYFSETQRNKGNFPGRFSGRQFSNSRSEMNVSTLELGDSALYLCASSVTGSSSTDTQYFGPGTRLTVL.

The chain joins TRBV4-3 to TRBJ2-1; 9 bases match TRBD1. Germline V gene lookup returns CDR1 LGHNA and CDR2 YSLEER. Unmatched junction bases numbered 10, after V lost 2 bases and J lost 5 bases. The CDR3 consists of 17 residues. The CDR3 sequence is CASSQTRDRVFDNEQFF. CDR3 bases: TGCGCCAGCAGCCAAACCCGGGACAGGGTTTTCGACAATGAGCAGTTCTTC.

The rearrangement joins TRBV9 to TRBJ2-7, with 7 bases matching TRBD1. The germline CDR1 and CDR2 sequences are SGDLS and YYNGEE. The CDR3 has 15 amino acids. The junction had 9 bases not matched to a gene; V was cut back by 0 bases and J by 6 bases. CDR3: CASSVGTGDPGEQYF. The CDR3 DNA follows: TGTGCCAGCAGCGTAGGGACAGGTGACCCCGGCGAGCAGTACTTC.